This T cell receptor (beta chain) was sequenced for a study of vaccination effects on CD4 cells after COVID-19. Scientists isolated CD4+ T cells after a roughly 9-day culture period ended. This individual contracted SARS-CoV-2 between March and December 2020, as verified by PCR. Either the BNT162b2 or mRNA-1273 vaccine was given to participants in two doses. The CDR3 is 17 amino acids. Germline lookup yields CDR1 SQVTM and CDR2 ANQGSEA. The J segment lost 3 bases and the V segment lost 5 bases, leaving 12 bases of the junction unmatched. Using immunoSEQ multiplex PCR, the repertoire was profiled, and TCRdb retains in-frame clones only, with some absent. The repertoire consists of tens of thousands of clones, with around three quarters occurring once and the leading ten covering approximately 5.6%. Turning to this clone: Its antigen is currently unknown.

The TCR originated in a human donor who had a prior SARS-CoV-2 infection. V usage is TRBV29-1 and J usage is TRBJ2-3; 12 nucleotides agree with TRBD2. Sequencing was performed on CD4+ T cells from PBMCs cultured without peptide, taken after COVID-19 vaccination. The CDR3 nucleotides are TGCAGCGTTACAGGGGTGTGGACTAGCGGGATTACAGATACGCAGTATTTT. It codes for CSVTGVWTSGITDTQYF.